This T cell receptor (beta chain) emerged from a study of T cell responses to AZD1222 COVID-19 vaccine. Study-level points and caveats: Vaccine-associated CD4 TCRs spanned spike, dominant at 160-218 and 743-854.

Using immunoSEQ multiplex PCR, the repertoire was profiled, and TCRdb retains in-frame clones only, with some absent. The sample yields roughly 150,000 clones, less than 90% seen once. With regard to this clone: The antigen is not known.

CDR3 length equals 12 residues. In germline, CDR1 is SGHDT, CDR2 YYEEEE. Trimming stripped 4 bases from V and 3 bases from J, with 8 bases between. V usage is TRBV5-6 and J usage is TRBJ2-7; D tentatively fits TRBD1 or TRBD2 (5 bases each). The receptor's source is an adult who had recovered from COVID-19. The sample in question was peripheral blood, obtained after recovery from COVID-19. CDR3 in DNA: TGTGCCAGCAGCGGGGACCTCTACGAGCAGTACTTC. Residues: CASSGDLYEQYF.